Shown below are 19 T cell receptor beta chains from a single sample sequenced in a study of OX40 agonist ivuxolimab in advanced cancers. Only in-frame clones appear in the TCRdb table, and some are missing; sequencing was by immunoSEQ multiplex PCR. The sample has about 20,000 clones; roughly 90% are singletons. Here the sequenced sample was CD4+ or CD8+ T cells sorted from blood, taken in a trial of the OX40 agonist ivuxolimab. The receptors stem from an adult with an advanced solid tumor such as melanoma, head and neck, liver or kidney cancer.

This clone has just one count. The rearrangement uses TRBV5-1 and TRBJ2-5; 11 bases are shared with TRBD2. CDR1 is SGHRS and CDR2 is YFSETQ in the germline V gene. J lost 4 bases, V lost 2 bases, and 13 bases had no gene match. The CDR3 sequence is 18 residues long. Written as DNA, the CDR3 is TGCGCCAGCAGCTTCACACCTACTAGCGGGAGAGTTGGAGAGACCCAGTACTTC. It codes for CASSFTPTSGRVGETQYF.

The chain uses TRBV5-4 and TRBJ2-7; 8 bases align to TRBD2. The CDR3 is 14 amino acids. With 3 bases clipped from V and 3 bases from J, the junction kept 5 bases outside the gene matches. CDR1 is SGHNT, CDR2 YYREEE, per germline (reference sequence). The CDR3 protein is CASSWRTSSYEQYF. DNA of the CDR3: TGTGCCAGCAGCTGGCGGACTAGCAGCTACGAGCAGTACTTC.

The gene calls are TRBV7-2 and TRBJ2-5; 11 positions match TRBD2. The ends lost 6 bases at V and 4 bases at J; junction bases unmatched: 4. Germline assignment: CDR1 SGHTA and CDR2 FQGNSA. The CDR3 is 14 amino acids. The CDR3 nucleotides read TGTGCCAGCAGTCCCGGACTAGCGGGAGAGACCCAGTACTTC. Translating it yields CASSPGLAGETQYF.

This sequence joins TRBV25-1 and TRBJ1-1; unclear D gene. Germline CDR1 and CDR2: MGHDK and SYGVNS. CDR3 length: 14 amino acids. The V end lost 0 bases, the J end lost 4 bases, and 9 bases lay between the germline ends. CDR3 in DNA: TGTGCCAGCAGTGAATATCAGGAAGGCACTGAAGCTTTCTTT. Translating gives CASSEYQEGTEAFF.

This chain's CDR3 is CASSPPTGVAGELFF. CDR3 bases: TGTGCCAGCAGCCCCCCCACAGGGGTGGCCGGGGAGCTGTTTTTT. This chain connects TRBV7-8 to TRBJ2-2; 7 nucleotides agree with TRBD1. In germline, CDR1 is SGHVS, CDR2 FQNEAQ. This CDR3 region has 15 residues. Germline trimming cut 5 bases from V and 6 bases from J; bases unmatched to any gene: 9.

The CDR3 reads CASSLGQGSHEQYF. As DNA, the CDR3 is TGTGCCAGCTCACTGGGACAGGGTAGCCACGAGCAGTACTTC. J is TRBJ2-7 and V is TRBV18; 9 bases fit TRBD1. This CDR3 has 14 amino acids. CDR1 is KGHSH, CDR2 LQKENI, per germline. V trimming: 4 bases; J trimming: 5 bases; junction bases outside the gene matches: 6.

The chain links TRBV5-1 to TRBJ2-5, with TRBD1 as a possible D gene (5 bases). Trimming removed 4 bases from V and 2 bases from J, with 15 bases in between. The CDR3 extends over 15 amino acids. Germline CDR1 SGHRS, CDR2 YFSETQ. CDR3 region: CASSDMLTGQETQYF. CDR3 DNA: TGCGCCAGCAGCGATATGTTAACAGGTCAAGAGACCCAGTACTTC.

Remarks on this clone: Given the absence of the conserved phenylalanine or tryptophan at the CDR3 end, a read error is likely. The chain links TRBV19 to TRBJ1-5, with D maybe TRBD1 (5 bases). CDR3 length: 14 amino acids. From germline, CDR1 is LNHDA and CDR2 SQIVND (reference sequence). Trimming shortened V by 6 bases and J by 4 bases, and 13 bases separated the two germline ends. In DNA form, the CDR3 reads TGTGCCAGTAGCTGGCAGGGCGGGAATCAGCCCCAGCATCTT. Residues: CASSWQGGNQPQHL.

J is TRBJ2-3 and V is TRBV9; D is tentatively TRBD1 or TRBD2 (5 bases each). Trimming took 1 base from V and 6 from J, leaving 12 bases between them. The CDR3 runs to 14 residues. Germline V CDR1 and CDR2: SGDLS, YYNGEE. The CDR3 region is CASSVWGNKDTQYF. The CDR3 DNA sequence: TGTGCCAGCAGCGTATGGGGGAACAAGGATACGCAGTATTTT.

Only a few counts were recorded for this clone. The chain recombines TRBV4-1 with TRBJ2-1; TRBD2 matches 7 bases. With V trimmed by 3 bases and J by 2 bases, 4 bases remained unmatched. CDR1 MGHRA and CDR2 YSYEKL come from the germline V gene. This CDR3 contains 15 residues. The DNA of the CDR3 is TGCGCCAGCAGCCACTCTAGCGGAACCTACAATGAGCAGTTCTTC. Its translation is CASSHSSGTYNEQFF.

The chain has TRBV9 and TRBJ1-6; the D gene is possibly TRBD1 (5 bases). There are 17 residues in the CDR3. Germline lookup yields CDR1 SGDLS and CDR2 YYNGEE. The V end lost 0 bases, the J end lost 0 bases, and 10 bases lay between the germline ends. The CDR3 DNA reads TGTGCCAGCAGCGTAGGCCCAGGGAGCTCCTATAATTCACCCCTCCACTTT. Translating it yields CASSVGPGSSYNSPLHF.

The J gene is TRBJ1-6, the V gene TRBV5-1, with a weak D call TRBD1 (5 bases). The CDR3 sequence is 13 residues long. Looked up from germline, CDR1 is SGHRS and CDR2 is YFSETQ. The V and J ends lost 3 bases and 7 bases respectively, with 8 bases between them. CDR3 residues: CASSSDTNSPLHF. The CDR3 DNA sequence: TGCGCCAGCAGCTCGGACACCAATTCACCCCTCCACTTT.

The V call is TRBV6-4, the J call TRBJ2-2; D not resolved. The germline V and J ends were trimmed by 3 bases and 0 bases, with 17 bases remaining between them. The CDR3 is 18 amino acids. Germline CDR1 MRHNA, CDR2 SNTAGT. The CDR3, as DNA: TGTGCCAGCAGTGATTCTTACGCCGTCGCGACGAACACCGGGGAGCTGTTTTTT. This translates into CASSDSYAVATNTGELFF.

This clone was detected only once. This chain joins TRBV10-2 and TRBJ1-5, with TRBD1 as a possible D gene (6 bases). CDR3 length equals 15 residues. Germline V gene lookup returns CDR1 WSHSY and CDR2 SAAADI. Trimming left V 4 bases short and J 2 bases short, with 12 bases between. This chain's CDR3 is CASSVAGVGNQPQHF. CDR3 sequence (DNA): TGCGCCAGCAGTGTTGCAGGGGTAGGCAATCAGCCCCAGCATTTT.

The chain combines TRBV7-2 with TRBJ2-5; TRBD2 matches at 7 bases. CDR3 length equals 14 residues. V dropped 1 base and J dropped 4; count of bases not matched to a gene: 3. Germline CDR1 SGHTA, CDR2 FQGNSA. CDR3 coding DNA: TGTGCCAGCAGCTTAGGGACTAGAACAGAGACCCAGTACTTC. Its protein product is CASSLGTRTETQYF. The full variable domain, in which reference TRBV7-2 and TRBJ2-5 provide the parts outside the CDR3, is GAGVSQSPSNKVTEKGKDVELRCDPISGHTALYWYRQSLGQGLEFLIYFQGNSAPDKSGLPSDRFSAERTGGSVSTLTIQRTQQEDSAVYLCASSLGTRTETQYFGPGTRLLVL.

The rearrangement uses TRBV5-1 and TRBJ1-3; possibly TRBD1 for D (5 bases). The CDR3 totals 19 residues. V was trimmed by 0 bases and J by 0 bases, leaving 19 bases between them. Germline assignment: CDR1 SGHRS and CDR2 YFSETQ. CDR3 residues: CASSLGVGAGTPSGNTIYF. The CDR3 bases are TGCGCCAGCAGCTTGGGGGTGGGCGCAGGGACCCCCTCTGGAAACACCATATATTTT.

The rearrangement joins TRBV11-3 to TRBJ2-6, with 8 positions matching TRBD1. The V segment lost 5 bases and the J segment 3 bases; nucleotides outside the gene matches: 9. CDR1 and CDR2 (germline): SGHNT, YENEEA. This CDR3 comprises 17 residues. CDR3 sequence reads: CASSARQGSDGANVLTF. In DNA form, the CDR3 reads TGTGCCAGCAGCGCAAGACAGGGGTCGGATGGGGCCAACGTCCTGACTTTC.

The gene calls are TRBV4-1 and TRBJ2-5; D is perhaps TRBD1 (6 bases). Germline V gene lookup returns CDR1 MGHRA and CDR2 YSYEKL. There are 18 residues in the CDR3. With 1 base removed from V and 11 bases from J, the gap between germline ends came to 29 bases. CDR3 nucleotides: TGCGCCAGCAGCCAAGGTGGGCCTCAGGGGTCTTGGGCCTCGAAGCAGTACTTC. It is translated as CASSQGGPQGSWASKQYF.

This clone has only one observation. V usage is TRBV7-2 and J usage is TRBJ2-7; 9 nucleotides align to TRBD2. Trimming cost V 3 bases and J 4 bases; bases outside gene matches: 7. This CDR3 is 15 amino acids long. Germline-derived CDR1 and CDR2 are SGHTA and FQGNSA. CDR3: CASSFDSGSSYEQYF. CDR3 nucleotides: TGTGCCAGCAGCTTTGATAGCGGGAGTAGTTACGAGCAGTACTTC.